The sequence of this T cell receptor (beta chain) was determined in a study of cytomegalovirus exposure and HLA in healthy donors. The repertoire was sequenced with immunoSEQ multiplex PCR; TCRdb's copy has only in-frame clones and lacks some. The data hold fewer than 400,000 clones, with about nine tenths observed a single time. The CDR3 contains 15 residues. V shed 4 bases and J 7 bases; nucleotides not matched to a gene: 6. Germline V gene sequence: CDR1 SGHTA, CDR2 FQGNSA. As for this clone: Its antigen is still unknown.

Study findings and constraints: Some TCR beta chains (more than 150 of them) were listed as cytomegalovirus-associated. In vitro, three CMV-associated chains proved specific for CMV antigens. Most TCR sequences showed up rarely, but some public TCRs showed up in many donors. Subsequent analysis found a tendency for first-cohort TCR clusters to co-occur within the 120 or so validation repertoires.

Specimen: PBMCs. The sequence was collected from a woman aged 18-29 years in good health and CMV-seronegative. The rearrangement uses TRBV7-2 and TRBJ1-5, with 11 positions matching TRBD1. Here the CDR3 reads CASSWGQGVVQPQHF. DNA for the CDR3: TGTGCCAGCAGCTGGGGACAGGGGGTAGTACAGCCCCAGCATTTT.